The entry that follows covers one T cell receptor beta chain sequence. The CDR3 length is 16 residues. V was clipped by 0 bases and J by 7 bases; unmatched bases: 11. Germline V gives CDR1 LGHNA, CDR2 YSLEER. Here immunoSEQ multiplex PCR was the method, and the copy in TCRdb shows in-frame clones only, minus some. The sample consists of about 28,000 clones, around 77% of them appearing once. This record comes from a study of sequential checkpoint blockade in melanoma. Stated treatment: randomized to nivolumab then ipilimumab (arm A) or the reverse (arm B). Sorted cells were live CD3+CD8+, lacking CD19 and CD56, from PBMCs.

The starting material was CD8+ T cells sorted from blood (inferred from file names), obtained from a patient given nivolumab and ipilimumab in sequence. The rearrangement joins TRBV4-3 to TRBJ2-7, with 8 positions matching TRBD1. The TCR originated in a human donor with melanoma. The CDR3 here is CASSQDGGTGQREQYF. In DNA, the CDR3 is TGCGCCAGCAGCCAAGATGGGGGGACAGGACAGAGAGAGCAGTACTTC.